Below are 22 T cell receptor beta chains sequenced from a single sample in a study of pediatric ulcerative colitis. Clones were sequenced by immunoSEQ multiplex PCR, and TCRdb holds only the in-frame ones, with some missing. Of tens of thousands of clones in the sample, around 80% were seen once. The sequenced sample was blood. The source of these receptors is a boy between 10 and 17 years old with severe ulcerative colitis.

J is TRBJ1-1 and V is TRBV7-9, with D possibly matching TRBD1 (6 bases). Trimming took 5 bases from V and 0 from J, leaving 22 bases between them. The CDR3 spans 18 residues. Germline loops: CDR1 SEHNR, CDR2 FQNEAQ (reference sequence). Here the CDR3 reads CASSLTSLGAAMNTEAFF. For the CDR3, the DNA is TGTGCCAGCAGCCTCACGAGCCTGGGGGCAGCCATGAACACTGAAGCTTTCTTT.

V gene TRBV25-1 combines with J gene TRBJ1-2, with 8 positions matching TRBD1. With V trimmed by 4 bases and J by 3 bases, 13 bases remained unmatched. Per germline, CDR1 MGHDK and CDR2 SYGVNS. CDR3 length equals 17 residues. The CDR3 DNA sequence: TGTGCCAGCAGTGGGGGGGACAGGTCACCCGATTACTATGGCTACACCTTC. It encodes CASSGGDRSPDYYGYTF.

This chain links TRBV7-9 with TRBJ2-1; D not resolved. Trimming removed 5 bases from V and 7 bases from J, with 6 bases in between. Germline V gene data show CDR1 as SEHNR and CDR2 as FQNEAQ (reference sequence). The CDR3 covers 11 residues. The CDR3 DNA is TGTGCCAGCAGCCCCCCAAATGAGCAGTTCTTC. Translated, it gives CASSPPNEQFF. Together with reference TRBV7-9 and TRBJ2-1, the CDR3 gives the full variable domain: DTGVSQNPRHKITKRGQNVTFRCDPISEHNRLYWYRQTLGQGPEFLTYFQNEAQLEKSRLLSDRFSAERPKGSFSTLEIQRTEQGDSAMYLCASSPPNEQFFGPGTRLTVL.

This clone was seen more than once but under ten times. This chain links TRBV11-3 with TRBJ2-3, with D possibly matching TRBD2 (6 bases). Between the trimmed V and J ends, which lost 2 bases and 5 bases, there was a span of 20 bases. The CDR3 loop spans 17 amino acids. Germline V lookup: CDR1 SGHNT, CDR2 YENEEA. CDR3 sequence reads: CASSLRLGGVNGDTQYF. The CDR3 bases are TGTGCCAGCAGCTTACGTTTGGGGGGTGTCAATGGAGATACGCAGTATTTT.

The chain joins TRBV2 to TRBJ2-7; 8 bases fit TRBD1. The CDR3 loop spans 15 amino acids. Looked up from germline, CDR1 is SNHLY and CDR2 is FYNNEI. V shed 6 bases and J 2 bases; nucleotides not matched to a gene: 9. The CDR3 bases are TGTGCCAGCAGCCCCCCGACAGGGGCCCCCTACGAGCAGTACTTC. It encodes CASSPPTGAPYEQYF.

This sequence joins TRBV7-2 and TRBJ1-1; unclear D gene. The CDR3 consists of 15 residues. Germline values: CDR1 SGHTA, CDR2 FQGNSA. Trimming cost V 4 bases and J 7 bases, with 19 bases left between them. The CDR3 loop is CASSSGLMSRGEAFF. In DNA form, the CDR3 reads TGTGCCAGCAGCTCCGGATTAATGAGTCGGGGTGAAGCTTTCTTT.

The chain is built from TRBV27 and TRBJ2-7; D may be TRBD1 (7 bases). The CDR3 consists of 15 residues. The V gene's germline CDR1 is MNHEY and CDR2 SMNVEV (reference sequence). V was trimmed by 4 bases and J by 4 bases, leaving 17 bases between them. The CDR3 DNA follows: TGTGCCAGCAGTTGGCGGGACAGACGTATTTACGAGCAGTACTTC. This translates into CASSWRDRRIYEQYF.

V usage is TRBV5-4 and J usage is TRBJ2-5; 9 bases agree with TRBD2. V gave up 2 bases and J gave up 2 bases; unmatched junction bases: 7. Germline CDR1 and CDR2: SGHNT and YYREEE (reference sequence). The length of the CDR3 is 16 residues. As DNA, the CDR3 is TGTGCCAGCAGCTTAGGGATGGCGGGGGGGCAAGAGACCCAGTACTTC. Amino acid sequence: CASSLGMAGGQETQYF.

This clone has a single count. J is TRBJ2-1 and V is TRBV7-8, with D tentatively TRBD1 or TRBD2 (6 bases each). Germline V gene data show CDR1 as SGHVS and CDR2 as FQNEAQ. Trimming took off 5 bases at V and 3 bases at J, with 14 bases between the two ends. This CDR3 comprises 15 residues. CDR3 amino acids: CASSPRGVGYNEQFF. CDR3 nucleotides: TGTGCCAGCAGCCCTAGGGGGGTTGGCTACAATGAGCAGTTCTTC. Full variable domain (missing parts from reference TRBV7-8 and TRBJ2-1): GAGVSQSPRYKVAKRGQDVALRCDPISGHVSLFWYQQALGQGPEFLTYFQNEAQLDKSGLPSDRFFAERPEGSVSTLKIQRTQQEDSAVYLCASSPRGVGYNEQFFGPGTRLTVL.

The CDR3 DNA follows: TGTGCCAGCAGTTACCAACCCGGACAGGGGAGAAATGGCTACACCTTC. Translated: CASSYQPGQGRNGYTF. This chain connects TRBV6-5 to TRBJ1-2; the match to TRBD1 covers 9 bases. V was clipped by 2 bases and J by 6 bases; unmatched bases: 10. CDR1 MNHEY and CDR2 SVGAGI come from the germline V gene. The CDR3 is 16 residues long.

The chain employs TRBV30 and TRBJ1-2; D remains ambiguous. The CDR3 has 16 amino acids. With 0 bases removed from V and 6 bases from J, the gap between germline ends came to 20 bases. CDR1 is GTSNPN and CDR2 is SVGIG in the germline V gene (reference sequence). CDR3 DNA: TGTGCCTGGAGTGTACCGACGCGCGGGGTTGCGGATGGCTACACCTTC. It codes for CAWSVPTRGVADGYTF.

V gene TRBV7-2 combines with J gene TRBJ2-5; the D gene could be TRBD1 or TRBD2 (5 bases each). Trimming pared 1 base from V and 3 bases from J, leaving 12 bases between. The CDR3 loop spans 15 amino acids. Germline CDR1 SGHTA, CDR2 FQGNSA. DNA for the CDR3: TGTGCCAGCAGCTTAGAGGGACGCGCTAAAGAGACCCAGTACTTC. Residues: CASSLEGRAKETQYF.

The V call is TRBV2, the J call TRBJ2-7; 8 bases agree with TRBD2. Germline assignment: CDR1 SNHLY and CDR2 FYNNEI. J gave up 1 base and V 4 bases, and 6 bases lay outside the gene matches. The CDR3 length is 15 residues. The CDR3 is CASSVGGGSSYEQYF. CDR3 DNA: TGTGCCAGCAGTGTTGGCGGGGGGTCGTCCTACGAGCAGTACTTC.

This clone showed up just a few times. CDR3 bases: TGTGCCAGCAGTACTGGACAGGCAACTAATGAAAAACTGTTTTTT. Its translation is CASSTGQATNEKLFF. The V gene is TRBV6-5, the J gene TRBJ1-4; 7 bases agree with TRBD1. This CDR3 is built from 15 residues. Germline trimming cut 5 bases from V and 0 bases from J; bases unmatched to any gene: 3. Germline CDR1 is MNHEY and CDR2 is SVGAGI.

V is TRBV5-1 and J is TRBJ2-1; D might be TRBD1 or TRBD2, each matching 6 bases. Germline V CDR1 and CDR2: SGHRS, YFSETQ. The CDR3 consists of 15 residues. The V and J ends lost 5 bases and 3 bases respectively, with 15 bases between them. The CDR3 DNA is TGCGCCAGCAGTGGAGGGGGGCAAAACTACAATGAGCAGTTCTTC. Its protein product is CASSGGGQNYNEQFF.

This chain links TRBV18 with TRBJ2-1; 8 nucleotides align to TRBD1. CDR3 length: 14 residues. The V segment lost 5 bases and the J segment 12 bases; nucleotides outside the gene matches: 12. Germline V gene lookup returns CDR1 KGHSH and CDR2 LQKENI. In nucleotides, the CDR3 is TGTGCCAGCTCAACCCAGGGGGCGCGGGTGGCGCAGTTCTTC. This codes for CASSTQGARVAQFF. Complete variable domain (other parts from reference TRBV18 and TRBJ2-1): NAGVMQNPRHLVRRRGQEARLRCSPMKGHSHVYWYRQLPEEGLKFMVYLQKENIIDESGMPKERFSAEFPKEGPSILRIQQVVRGDSAAYFCASSTQGARVAQFFGPGTRLTVL.

The J gene is TRBJ1-2, the V gene TRBV30; possibly TRBD1 for D (5 bases). This CDR3 has 13 amino acids. Per the germline V gene, CDR1 is GTSNPN and CDR2 is SVGIG (reference sequence). The V and J ends lost 0 bases and 4 bases respectively, with 9 bases between them. The CDR3 sequence is CAWSVDSSYGYTF. The DNA for the CDR3 is TGTGCCTGGAGTGTAGACAGTAGCTATGGCTACACCTTC.

The chain is built from TRBV4-3 and TRBJ2-7; 10 nucleotides align to TRBD1. Germline V lookup: CDR1 LGHNA, CDR2 YSLEER. Unmatched junction bases numbered 5, after V lost 2 bases and J lost 4 bases. CDR3 length: 15 amino acids. The CDR3 DNA reads TGCGCCAGCAGCCAACTTTGGACAGGGGGTTACGAGCAGTACTTC. It codes for CASSQLWTGGYEQYF.

This sequence joins TRBV18 and TRBJ2-2; D is unclear. There are 18 residues in the CDR3. Germline CDR1 KGHSH, CDR2 LQKENI. V was pared by 3 bases and J by 3 bases, with 20 bases between. CDR3 nucleotide sequence: TGTGCCAGCTCACCGATCTTTTCCATAAGCTCAGACACCGGGGAGCTGTTTTTT. It translates to CASSPIFSISSDTGELFF.

This chain uses TRBV18 with TRBJ2-5; D is unresolved. This CDR3 contains 14 residues. V was trimmed by 1 base and J by 1 base, leaving 7 bases between them. Germline values: CDR1 KGHSH, CDR2 LQKENI. CDR3 amino acids: CASSPQTAQETQYF. In DNA, the CDR3 is TGTGCCAGCTCACCACAGACTGCCCAAGAGACCCAGTACTTC.

This clone was recorded only once. The chain employs TRBV10-3 and TRBJ1-5, with 7 bases identical to TRBD1. The CDR3 has 13 residues. Germline CDR1 and CDR2: ENHRY and SYGVKD. The V and J ends lost 6 bases and 10 bases, in that order; junction bases with no gene match: 9. The CDR3 region is CAIRRQGEDPQHF. For the CDR3, the DNA is TGTGCCATCAGAAGACAGGGAGAAGATCCCCAGCATTTT.

The rearrangement links TRBV6-1 to TRBJ1-3; weak D call: TRBD1 (6 bases). This CDR3 has 15 residues. Looked up from germline, CDR1 is MNHNS and CDR2 is SASEGT. The V and J ends lost 3 bases and 5 bases respectively, with 14 bases between them. The CDR3 here is CASSDERTGRNTIYF. The CDR3 nucleotides read TGTGCCAGCAGTGATGAGCGAACAGGGAGAAACACCATATATTTT.